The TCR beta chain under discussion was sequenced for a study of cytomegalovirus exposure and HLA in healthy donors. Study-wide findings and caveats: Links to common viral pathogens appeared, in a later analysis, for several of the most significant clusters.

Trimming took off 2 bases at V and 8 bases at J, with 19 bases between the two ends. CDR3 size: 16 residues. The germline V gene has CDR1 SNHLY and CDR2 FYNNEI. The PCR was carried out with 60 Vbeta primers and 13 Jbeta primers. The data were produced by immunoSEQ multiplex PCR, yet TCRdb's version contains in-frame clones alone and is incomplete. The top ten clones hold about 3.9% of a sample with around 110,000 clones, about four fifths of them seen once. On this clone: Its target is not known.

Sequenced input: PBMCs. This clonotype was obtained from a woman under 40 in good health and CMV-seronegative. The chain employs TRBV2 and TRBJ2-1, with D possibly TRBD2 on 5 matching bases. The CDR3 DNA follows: TGTGCCAGCAGTGAACGGGCGCTAGCAGTCAACGATGAGCAGTTCTTC. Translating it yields CASSERALAVNDEQFF.